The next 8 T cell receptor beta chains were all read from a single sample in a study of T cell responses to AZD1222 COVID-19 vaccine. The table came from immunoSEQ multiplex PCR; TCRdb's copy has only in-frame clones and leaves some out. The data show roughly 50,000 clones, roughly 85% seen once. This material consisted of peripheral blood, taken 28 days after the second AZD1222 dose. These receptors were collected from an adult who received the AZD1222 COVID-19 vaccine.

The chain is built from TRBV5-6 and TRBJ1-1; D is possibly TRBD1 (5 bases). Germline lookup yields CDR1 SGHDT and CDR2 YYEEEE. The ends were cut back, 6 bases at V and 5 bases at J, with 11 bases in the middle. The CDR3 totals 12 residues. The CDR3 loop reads CASTLGDTEAFF. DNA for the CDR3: TGTGCCAGCACCCTGGGGGATACTGAAGCTTTCTTT. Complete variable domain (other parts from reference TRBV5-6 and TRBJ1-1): DAGVTQSPTHLIKTRGQQVTLRCSPKSGHDTVSWYQQALGQGPQFIFQYYEEEERQRGNFPDRFSGHQFPNYSSELNVNALLLGDSALYLCASTLGDTEAFFGQGTRLTVV.

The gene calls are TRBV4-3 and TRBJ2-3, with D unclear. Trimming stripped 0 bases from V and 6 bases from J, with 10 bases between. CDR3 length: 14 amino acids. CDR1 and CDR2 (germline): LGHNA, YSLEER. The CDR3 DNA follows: TGCGCCAGCAGCCAAGATAAGTGGTCCGATACGCAGTATTTT. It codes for CASSQDKWSDTQYF.

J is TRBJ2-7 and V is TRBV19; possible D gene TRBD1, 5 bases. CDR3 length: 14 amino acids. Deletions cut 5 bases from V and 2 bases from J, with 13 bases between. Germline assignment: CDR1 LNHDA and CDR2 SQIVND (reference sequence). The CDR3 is CASSARVFPYEQYF. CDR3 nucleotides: TGTGCCAGTAGTGCCAGGGTTTTCCCCTACGAGCAGTACTTC.

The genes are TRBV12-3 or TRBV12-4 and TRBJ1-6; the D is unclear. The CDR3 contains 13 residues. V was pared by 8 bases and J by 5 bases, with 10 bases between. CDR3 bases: TGTGCCAGCCGGCCAGGCCATAATTCACCCCTCCACTTT. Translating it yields CASRPGHNSPLHF.

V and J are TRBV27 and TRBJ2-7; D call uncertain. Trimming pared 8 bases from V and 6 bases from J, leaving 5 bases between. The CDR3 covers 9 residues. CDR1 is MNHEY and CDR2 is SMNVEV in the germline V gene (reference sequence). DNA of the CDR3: TGTGCCAGCGTCTGCGAGCAGTACTTC. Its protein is CASVCEQYF.

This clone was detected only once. CDR3 sequence: CASASVPSYEQYF. The CDR3 DNA is TGTGCTAGTGCCAGCGTTCCTTCCTACGAGCAGTACTTC. The chain combines TRBV12-5 with TRBJ2-7; no reliable D call. The V end was cut by 7 bases, the J end by 1 base, with 11 bases between. This CDR3 region has 13 residues. Germline V gene lookup returns CDR1 LGHNT and CDR2 FRNRAP.

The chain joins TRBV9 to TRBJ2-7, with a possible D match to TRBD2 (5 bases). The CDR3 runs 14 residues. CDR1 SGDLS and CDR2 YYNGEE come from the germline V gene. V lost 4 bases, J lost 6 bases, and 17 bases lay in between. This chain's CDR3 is CASSKHREGLEQYF. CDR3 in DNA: TGTGCCAGCAGCAAGCATCGGGAAGGTCTCGAGCAGTACTTC. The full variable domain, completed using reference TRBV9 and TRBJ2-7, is DSGVTQTPKHLITATGQRVTLRCSPRSGDLSVYWYQQSLDQGLQFLIQYYNGEERAKGNILERFSAQQFPDLHSELNLSSLELGDSALYFCASSKHREGLEQYFGPGTRLTVT.

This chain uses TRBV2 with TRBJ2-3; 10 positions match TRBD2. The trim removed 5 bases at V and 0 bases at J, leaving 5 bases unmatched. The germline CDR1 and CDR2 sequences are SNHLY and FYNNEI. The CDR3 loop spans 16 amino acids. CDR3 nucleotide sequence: TGTGCCAGCAGTATAAGACTAGCGGGTAGCACAGATACGCAGTATTTT. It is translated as CASSIRLAGSTDTQYF.